The 3 T cell receptor beta chains listed next were all sequenced from one sample in a study of CD8 T cells in Susac syndrome. RNA in amounts of roughly 0.5 to 1 ug was reverse transcribed with random hexamers. MiXCR, run by TCRdb on the immunoSEQ multiplex PCR reads, gives a single entry per CDR3 protein. The sample holds more than 250,000 distinct CDR3 sequences, about 91% seen once. The sample taken for sequencing was CD4+ T cells from PBMCs. All receptors derive from a human donor with multiple sclerosis.

This clonotype was observed a handful of times. The V and J genes are TRBV5-1 and TRBJ2-7; unclear D gene. The germline V and J ends were trimmed by 0 bases and 2 bases, with 9 bases remaining between them. The CDR3 has 14 residues. The germline V gene has CDR1 SGHRS and CDR2 YFSETQ. This CDR3 reads CASSLEGRAYEQYF. The CDR3 bases are TGCGCCAGCAGCTTGGAAGGCCGAGCCTACGAGCAGTACTTC.

The chain recombines TRBV28 with TRBJ1-5; D is uncertain. The CDR3 runs to 13 residues. V was shortened by 4 bases and J by 7 bases, with 11 bases between the two germline ends. Germline CDR1 MDHEN, CDR2 SYDVKM. The CDR3 spells CASSSLDRQPQHF. CDR3 nucleotides: TGTGCCAGCAGTTCCCTTGATCGCCAGCCCCAGCATTTT.

This chain connects TRBV11-3 to TRBJ2-7; 9 bases agree with TRBD1. Trimming at V came to 5 bases and at J to 1 base, leaving 6 bases not matched to a gene. The CDR3 totals 15 residues. CDR1 SGHNT and CDR2 YENEEA come from the germline V gene. This CDR3 is CASSAGQGPSYEQYF. DNA for the CDR3: TGTGCCAGCAGCGCCGGACAGGGGCCATCCTACGAGCAGTACTTC.